Shown below are 27 T cell receptor beta chains from a single sample sequenced in a study of metastatic and nonmetastatic thyroid tumors. TCRdb redid the clone calls on the PCR reads using MiXCR. This table has several thousand clones, less than 35% appearing once. Thyroid surgery had not been preceded by any treatment in any patient. Sequencing input: tumor tissue. The source is a female donor with papillary thyroid cancer or a benign thyroid nodule (not recorded which). Some clones in this sample may be carry-over from other donors' samples.

This clone ranks as medium-sized. The chain combines TRBV24-1 with TRBJ2-3, with 11 positions matching TRBD2. This CDR3 has 17 residues. Germline CDR1 is KGHDR and CDR2 is SFDVKD. V gave up 6 bases and J gave up 3 bases; unmatched junction bases: 10. The chain's CDR3 is CATSNSLAGAITDTQYF. The CDR3 nucleotides are TGTGCCACCAGTAACTCACTAGCGGGGGCCATTACAGATACGCAGTATTTT.

The V call is TRBV25-1, the J call TRBJ2-7, with D possibly matching TRBD1 (6 bases). V dropped 4 bases and J dropped 3 bases, with 13 bases sitting between them. Germline loops: CDR1 MGHDK, CDR2 SYGVNS. The CDR3 is 14 residues long. CDR3: CASSVEQGSYEQYF. The CDR3 nucleotides are TGTGCCAGCAGTGTGGAACAGGGAAGCTACGAGCAGTACTTC.

In its sample, this clone ranks as medium-sized. This chain uses TRBV2 with TRBJ1-1; no clear D gene. With 7 bases removed from V and 2 bases from J, the gap between germline ends came to 8 bases. The CDR3 consists of 12 residues. Germline values: CDR1 SNHLY, CDR2 FYNNEI. The CDR3 region has the DNA TGTGCCAGCAATAAGGATAACACTGAAGCTTTCTTT. Protein: CASNKDNTEAFF.

In its sample, this clone was seen a few times. The chain carries TRBV28 and TRBJ2-7; 7 bases line up with TRBD1. Germline CDR1 reads MDHEN; CDR2 reads SYDVKM. V dropped 9 bases and J dropped 6; count of bases not matched to a gene: 11. The CDR3 is 13 amino acids. This CDR3 reads CASQTGATREQYF. The DNA for the CDR3 is TGTGCCAGTCAAACAGGGGCTACGCGCGAGCAGTACTTC. Using reference TRBV28 and TRBJ2-7 for the parts outside the CDR3, the full variable domain is DVKVTQSSRYLVKRTGEKVFLECVQDMDHENMFWYRQDPGLGLRLIYFSYDVKMKEKGDIPEGYSVSREKKERFSLILESASTNQTSMYLCASQTGATREQYFGPGTRLTVT.

V and J are TRBV20-1 and TRBJ1-2; a weak D match, TRBD1 (6 bases). CDR3 length: 16 residues. Trimming removed 0 bases from V and 6 bases from J, with 20 bases in between. The germline CDR1 and CDR2 sequences are DFQATT and SNEGSKA (reference sequence). In DNA form, the CDR3 reads TGCAGTGCTAGAGACCTAGGGAGGGGGATCGGAAATGGCTACACCTTC. This encodes CSARDLGRGIGNGYTF.

This chain connects TRBV20-1 to TRBJ1-5, with TRBD1 matching over 7 bases. From germline, CDR1 is DFQATT and CDR2 SNEGSKA (reference sequence). The length of the CDR3 is 12 residues. CDR3 sequence reads: CSPGQLNQPQHF. CDR3 sequence (DNA): TGCAGCCCGGGACAGCTCAATCAGCCCCAGCATTTT.

The V and J genes are TRBV6-1 and TRBJ1-6; TRBD1 agrees at 7 bases. The germline V gene encodes CDR1 MNHNS and CDR2 SASEGT. The CDR3 covers 15 residues. J was trimmed by 10 bases and V by 5 bases; bases with no gene match: 11. CDR3 sequence (DNA): TGTGCCAGCAGTCGAAAGACAGGGCTGGAATCACCCCTCCACTTT. Encoded protein: CASSRKTGLESPLHF.

The sample holds one count of this clone. This chain links TRBV9 with TRBJ2-7; the match to TRBD2 covers 12 bases. The germline V gene has CDR1 SGDLS and CDR2 YYNGEE. Unmatched junction bases numbered 16, after V lost 2 bases and J lost 7 bases. CDR3 length: 18 amino acids. The CDR3 protein is CASSVGHRTSGTSGEQYF. The CDR3 DNA sequence: TGTGCCAGCAGCGTCGGACACCGGACTAGCGGGACTTCTGGGGAGCAGTACTTC.

This clone was found a few times. CDR3 amino acids: CASNLAFLLGYTF. For the CDR3, the DNA is TGTGCCAGCAACCTGGCCTTTCTACTGGGCTACACCTTC. The V gene is TRBV27, the J gene TRBJ1-2, with D unresolved. CDR1 and CDR2 (germline): MNHEY, SMNVEV (reference sequence). CDR3 size: 13 residues. Trimming left V 7 bases short and J 8 bases short, with 17 bases between.

In regard to this clone: A read error may explain this, as a much larger clone is one base away. This chain uses TRBV9 with TRBJ1-1; TRBD1 matches 9 bases. With 9 bases clipped from V and 5 bases from J, the junction kept 8 bases outside the gene matches. The CDR3 runs 13 residues. Germline CDR1 reads SGDLS; CDR2 reads YYNGEE. CDR3 DNA sequence: TGTGCCAACAGTGAGACAGGGGGAACTGAAGCTTTCTTT. It is translated as CANSETGGTEAFF.

V and J are TRBV4-1 and TRBJ1-1; D is perhaps TRBD1 (6 bases). The CDR3 is 15 amino acids. V gave up 1 base and J gave up 3 bases, with 12 bases separating them. CDR1 and CDR2 (germline): MGHRA, YSYEKL. The CDR3 spells CASSQVQGRYTEAFF. The CDR3 region has the DNA TGCGCCAGCAGCCAAGTTCAGGGGAGGTACACTGAAGCTTTCTTT.

The rearrangement links TRBV7-2 to TRBJ1-5, with D possibly being TRBD1 (5 bases). Trimming took 5 bases from V and 3 from J, leaving 17 bases between them. CDR1 is SGHTA, CDR2 FQGNSA, per germline. This CDR3 is 16 amino acids long. The DNA of the CDR3 is TGTGCCAGCAGCCTAACGCCAGGGTCTTCCAATCAGCCCCAGCATTTT. Translating it yields CASSLTPGSSNQPQHF. The full variable domain, rest sourced from reference TRBV7-2 and TRBJ1-5, is GAGVSQSPSNKVTEKGKDVELRCDPISGHTALYWYRQSLGQGLEFLIYFQGNSAPDKSGLPSDRFSAERTGGSVSTLTIQRTQQEDSAVYLCASSLTPGSSNQPQHFGDGTRLSIL.

This clone is termed medium-sized. J is TRBJ2-7 and V is TRBV6-1; TRBD2 is a possible D gene (6 bases). V lost 6 bases and J lost 7, with 16 bases in between. The length of the CDR3 is 13 residues. CDR1 and CDR2 (germline): MNHNS, SASEGT. CDR3 sequence: CASSWDGGREQYF. CDR3 DNA: TGTGCCAGCAGCTGGGACGGAGGGCGGGAGCAGTACTTC.

This clone was observed a few times. A read error may account for a junction end that differs from germline. The V gene is TRBV27, the J gene TRBJ2-7, with D perhaps TRBD1 or TRBD2 (5 bases each). The CDR3 is made up of 13 amino acids. Germline V gives CDR1 MNHEY, CDR2 SMNVEV (reference sequence). CDR3 amino acids: CASSRGVSREHYF. The CDR3 region has the DNA TGTGCCAGCAGTAGGGGAGTGAGCCGAGAGCATTACTTC.

V is TRBV2 and J is TRBJ2-1, with TRBD2 matching over 10 bases. CDR3 length equals 19 residues. Unmatched junction bases numbered 14, after V lost 2 bases and J lost 4 bases. CDR1 and CDR2 from the germline V gene are SNHLY and FYNNEI. Here the CDR3 reads CASSEWRGLAGASYNEQFF. The CDR3 nucleotides are TGTGCCAGCAGTGAATGGCGGGGGCTAGCGGGGGCTTCGTACAATGAGCAGTTCTTC.

This clone was counted a few times. DNA of the CDR3: TGCGCCAGCAGTGATGGGGCACACGAGCAGTACTTC. This encodes CASSDGAHEQYF. The chain combines TRBV10-1 with TRBJ2-7; D may be TRBD1 (5 bases). Germline CDR1 WNHNN, CDR2 SYGVQD (reference sequence). With 3 bases removed from V and 5 bases from J, the gap between germline ends came to 8 bases. This CDR3 comprises 12 residues.

This clone was detected a few times. CDR3 loop: CASRTGTSGRIAEQYF. The CDR3 bases are TGTGCCAGCAGAACCGGGACTAGCGGGAGAATAGCCGAGCAGTACTTC. The J gene is TRBJ2-7, the V gene TRBV6-2 or TRBV6-3; 14 positions match TRBD2. The germline gives CDR1 MNHEY, CDR2 SVGEGT. After removal of 6 bases from V and 6 bases from J, the junction contained 10 bases not matched to a gene. The CDR3 is 16 amino acids.

This clone was observed a handful of times. The CDR3 nucleotides are TGTGCCTGGAGTGTCAAACAATACGAGCAGTACTTC. Translation: CAWSVKQYEQYF. The chain is built from TRBV30 and TRBJ2-7; D not resolved. Germline V gene lookup returns CDR1 GTSNPN and CDR2 SVGIG (reference sequence). V dropped 0 bases and J dropped 4 bases, with 7 bases sitting between them. This CDR3 has 12 residues.

The genes are TRBV13 and TRBJ2-2; TRBD2 aligns across 13 bases. V lost 5 bases and J lost 6; bases outside the gene matches: 12. The CDR3 totals 18 residues. The germline gives CDR1 PRHDT, CDR2 FYEKMQ (reference sequence). CDR3 coding DNA: TGTGCCAGCAGCAGAACACCGGGACTAGCGGGAACCCCCGGGGAGCTGTTTTTT. Translation: CASSRTPGLAGTPGELFF.

This clone is medium-sized within its sample. The chain links TRBV2 to TRBJ2-6; tentatively, D is TRBD1 (6 bases). Trimming stripped 6 bases from V and 0 bases from J, with 15 bases between. Germline CDR1 reads SNHLY; CDR2 reads FYNNEI. This CDR3 region has 17 residues. CDR3 DNA sequence: TGTGCCAGCAGACGACAGGTCCCCTCCTCTGGGGCCAACGTCCTGACTTTC. Translating it yields CASRRQVPSSGANVLTF.

About this clone: At one boundary the junction diverges from the germline segment, which might be a read error. The chain links TRBV10-3 to TRBJ2-7; 7 nucleotides line up with TRBD2. Germline CDR1 reads ENHRY; CDR2 reads SYGVKD. This CDR3 is built from 14 residues. Written as DNA, the CDR3 is TGTGCCATCATGTGGACTAGAGGGGACTACGCGCAGTACTTC. It codes for CAIMWTRGDYAQYF.

In this sample, this clone turned up many times. The V gene is TRBV19, the J gene TRBJ2-1; 9 bases are shared with TRBD2. The J segment lost 5 bases and the V segment lost 3 bases, leaving 11 bases of the junction unmatched. CDR1 and CDR2 (germline): LNHDA, SQIVND (reference sequence). The CDR3 runs 17 residues. Here the CDR3 reads CASSILAGNAGNNEQFF. CDR3 coding DNA: TGTGCCAGTAGTATTCTAGCGGGGAACGCGGGGAACAATGAGCAGTTCTTC. Supplemented by reference TRBV19 and TRBJ2-1, the full variable domain reads DGGITQSPKYLFRKEGQNVTLSCEQNLNHDAMYWYRQDPGQGLRLIYYSQIVNDFQKGDIAEGYSVSREKKESFPLTVTSAQKNPTAFYLCASSILAGNAGNNEQFFGPGTRLTVL.

In its sample, this clone ranks as medium-sized. V and J are TRBV20-1 and TRBJ1-2; no firm D call. This CDR3 has 13 amino acids. Germline-derived CDR1 and CDR2 are DFQATT and SNEGSKA (reference sequence). Trimming removed 6 bases at V and 1 base at J, with 12 bases between. In DNA form, the CDR3 reads TGCAGTGCAGCCCAGATTTTTAACTATGGCTACACCTTC. This codes for CSAAQIFNYGYTF.

The rearrangement links TRBV24-1 to TRBJ2-1; D might be TRBD2 (6 bases). CDR1 KGHDR and CDR2 SFDVKD come from the germline V gene. The CDR3 totals 13 residues. V was pared by 9 bases and J by 1 base, with 9 bases between. The CDR3 reads CATGGASYNEQFF. CDR3 bases: TGTGCCACCGGAGGGGCATCCTACAATGAGCAGTTCTTC.

This chain links TRBV11-1 with TRBJ1-2, with no clear D. This CDR3 is 14 amino acids long. Germline V gene sequence: CDR1 SGHAT, CDR2 FQDESV (reference sequence). Trimming shortened V by 5 bases and J by 0 bases, and 10 bases separated the two germline ends. DNA for the CDR3: TGTGCCAGCAGCCAAGACGGACCTAACTATGGCTACACCTTC. It translates to CASSQDGPNYGYTF.

This clone was seen only a few times. The chain links TRBV12-3 or TRBV12-4 to TRBJ1-4; D remains ambiguous. Trimming removed 1 base from V and 6 bases from J, with 12 bases in between. The CDR3 loop spans 15 amino acids. The CDR3 sequence: CASSLVRGLDEKLFF. The CDR3 DNA reads as TGTGCCAGCAGTTTAGTGAGAGGTCTAGATGAAAAACTGTTTTTT.

The chain is built from TRBV20-1 and TRBJ2-7, with D hard to call. CDR1 and CDR2 (germline): DFQATT, SNEGSKA (reference sequence). Deletions cut 1 base from V and 3 bases from J, with 7 bases between. CDR3 length equals 12 residues. For the CDR3, the DNA is TGCAGTGCTAGAGGGACCCTCTACGAGCAGTACTTC. Protein product: CSARGTLYEQYF.